The 5 T cell receptor beta chains below were found in one sample sequenced in a study of regulatory T cells in long-lasting Graves disease. Arm-PCR of CDR3 regions and iRepertoire HTBI primers were used to build TCR beta libraries. TCRdb re-called the multiplex PCR reads with MiXCR, one entry per CDR3 protein. This table has approximately 300,000 distinct CDR3 sequences, 18% appearing once. The time point denotes: newly diagnosed GD, antithyroid drugs for less than 3 months. Making the TCR library involved RNA that had been extracted from PBMCs. This material consisted of peripheral blood mononuclear cells (PBMCs), taken at new diagnosis, from a patient treated with antithyroid drugs. The source is a female donor with Graves disease.

This clonotype has more than one count but fewer than ten. The V call is TRBV18, the J call TRBJ2-2, with D possibly TRBD1 on 6 matching bases. Germline V CDR1 and CDR2: KGHSH, LQKENI. This CDR3 is built from 15 residues. The ends were cut back, 3 bases at V and 0 bases at J, with 8 bases in the middle. DNA of the CDR3: TGTGCCAGCTCACCGGGGGCCCCGAACACCGGGGAGCTGTTTTTT. Its translation is CASSPGAPNTGELFF.

Points on this clonotype: One end of the junction does not line up with germline, which may come from a read error. This chain joins TRBV7-2 and TRBJ2-7; the D gene is possibly TRBD1 (5 bases). The CDR3 has 15 residues. Germline CDR1 SGHTA, CDR2 FQGNSA. The CDR3 is CVSSIDSLIHYEQYF. DNA for the CDR3: TGTGTCAGCAGTATTGACAGCCTCATTCACTACGAGCAGTACTTC.

This clonotype was detected ten times or more. The chain links TRBV3-1 to TRBJ2-2; 13 bases agree with TRBD2. The CDR3 has 18 residues. Trimming cost V 3 bases and J 3 bases; bases outside gene matches: 7. Per the germline V gene, CDR1 is LGHDT and CDR2 is YNNKEL (reference sequence). CDR3 in amino acids: CASSHFGLAGAHTGELFF. CDR3 sequence (DNA): TGTGCCAGCAGCCACTTCGGACTAGCGGGAGCGCACACCGGGGAGCTGTTTTTT. Filled out from reference TRBV3-1 and TRBJ2-2, the complete variable domain reads DTAVSQTPKYLVTQMGNDKSIKCEQNLGHDTMYWYKQDSKKFLKIMFSYNNKELIINETVPNRFSPKSPDKAHLNLHINSLELGDSAVYFCASSHFGLAGAHTGELFFGEGSRLTVL.

This clonotype was counted many times. The rearrangement links TRBV28 to TRBJ1-5; unclear D gene. The CDR3 runs 13 residues. The germline V gene has CDR1 MDHEN and CDR2 SYDVKM. V lost 6 bases and J lost 3, with 9 bases in between. The CDR3 reads CASSPVANQPQHF. The CDR3 coding sequence is TGTGCCAGCAGCCCCGTGGCCAATCAGCCCCAGCATTTT. Complete variable domain (other parts from reference TRBV28 and TRBJ1-5): DVKVTQSSRYLVKRTGEKVFLECVQDMDHENMFWYRQDPGLGLRLIYFSYDVKMKEKGDIPEGYSVSREKKERFSLILESASTNQTSMYLCASSPVANQPQHFGDGTRLSIL.

This clonotype was recorded a few times. The V and J genes are TRBV5-1 and TRBJ2-6; the D gene is possibly TRBD1 (6 bases). V lost 3 bases to trimming and J lost 7 bases, with 14 bases between them. Germline assignment: CDR1 SGHRS and CDR2 YFSETQ. There are 15 residues in the CDR3. Here the CDR3 DNA reads TGCGCCAGCAGCTCCCGGACAGTAGGAGCCAACGTCCTGACTTTC. This codes for CASSSRTVGANVLTF.